The 14 T cell receptor beta chains below come from one sample, sequenced in a study of T-cell memory formation after mild COVID-19. TCRdb reanalysed the 5' RACE reads using MiXCR and keeps one entry per CDR3 protein. The sample lists some 290,000 distinct CDR3 sequences; 15% to 20% were seen once. The sequenced sample was PBMCs or a T cell subset sorted from them (not recorded which). The source is a man younger than 35 who had mild COVID-19 (a few samples of this study predate the infection). Cell type and time point are not known.

This rearrangement joins TRBV7-9 to TRBJ2-7, with TRBD1 identical over 9 bases. The germline CDR1 and CDR2 sequences are SEHNR and FQNEAQ (reference sequence). This CDR3 region has 15 residues. The V gene end was trimmed by 4 bases and the J gene end by 3 bases; junction bases not matched to a gene: 7. CDR3 loop: CASSSGQGIIYEQYF. The CDR3 DNA reads as TGTGCCAGCAGCTCTGGACAGGGGATAATCTACGAGCAGTACTTC.

This chain connects TRBV29-1 to TRBJ2-1; 9 bases fit TRBD1. This CDR3 contains 13 residues. The ends lost 7 bases at V and 7 bases at J; junction bases unmatched: 8. The germline V gene has CDR1 SQVTM and CDR2 ANQGSEA. The DNA for the CDR3 is TGCAGCGCCTCAGGCGGACAGGGGAATGAGCAGTTCTTC. Protein sequence: CSASGGQGNEQFF.

This chain uses TRBV7-6 with TRBJ1-5; 7 bases fit TRBD1. The CDR3 extends over 14 amino acids. The germline V gene has CDR1 SGHVS and CDR2 FNYEAQ. The trim removed 5 bases at V and 9 bases at J, leaving 10 bases unmatched. The CDR3 reads CASSPGGAGRPQHF. The CDR3, as DNA: TGTGCCAGCAGCCCAGGGGGGGCCGGGAGGCCCCAGCATTTT.

This clonotype was observed a handful of times. The rearrangement uses TRBV20-1 and TRBJ2-2; perhaps TRBD2 as D (6 bases). The CDR3 runs 15 residues. The V and J ends lost 4 bases and 0 bases respectively, with 12 bases between them. Germline CDR1 reads DFQATT; CDR2 reads SNEGSKA (reference sequence). CDR3 in DNA: TGCAGTGCTACTAGCGAACAGGCGAACACCGGGGAGCTGTTTTTT. Translated, it gives CSATSEQANTGELFF.

A few counts support this clonotype. This chain connects TRBV7-2 to TRBJ1-4, with TRBD1 as a possible D gene (6 bases). The ends were cut back, 3 bases at V and 8 bases at J, with 16 bases in the middle. Per the germline V gene, CDR1 is SGHTA and CDR2 is FQGNSA. The CDR3 is 15 amino acids. As DNA, the CDR3 is TGTGCCAGCAGCTTCCAGACAGGAGGAGGGGAAAAACTGTTTTTT. It encodes CASSFQTGGGEKLFF.

A few counts support this clonotype. A much larger clone sits a single nucleotide away, making a read error possible. This rearrangement joins TRBV7-6 to TRBJ2-2, with D perhaps matching TRBD2 (6 bases). V dropped 5 bases and J dropped 6 bases, with 10 bases sitting between them. CDR3 length: 13 amino acids. The germline CDR1 and CDR2 sequences are SGHVS and FNYEAQ. The CDR3 sequence: CASSLGEAGELFF. The CDR3 region has the DNA TGTGCCAGCAGCCTAGGGGAGGCCGGGGAGCTGTTTTTT.

The chain uses TRBV7-6 and TRBJ2-7, with a weak D call TRBD1 (7 bases). V lost 5 bases and J lost 1, with 18 bases in between. Germline V lookup: CDR1 SGHVS, CDR2 FNYEAQ. This CDR3 has 16 amino acids. CDR3 in DNA: TGTGCCAGCAGCACAGGGGCGGGACAGTCGTCCTACGAGCAGTACTTC. Amino acid sequence: CASSTGAGQSSYEQYF. The full variable domain, completed using reference TRBV7-6 and TRBJ2-7, is GAGVSQSPRYKVTKRGQDVALRCDPISGHVSLYWYRQALGQGPEFLTYFNYEAQQDKSGLPNDRFSAERPEGSISTLTIQRTEQRDSAMYRCASSTGAGQSSYEQYFGPGTRLTVT.

This clonotype was recorded a few times. The rearrangement joins TRBV7-9 to TRBJ2-7; D may match TRBD1 or TRBD2 (6 bases each). Per germline, CDR1 SEHNR and CDR2 FQNEAQ (reference sequence). This CDR3 is 16 amino acids long. Trimming took off 4 bases at V and 7 bases at J, with 23 bases between the two ends. The CDR3 protein is CASSYLRGDQLEEQYF. Here the CDR3 DNA reads TGTGCCAGCAGCTACCTTAGGGGGGACCAGTTAGAGGAGCAGTACTTC. The full variable domain, in which reference TRBV7-9 and TRBJ2-7 provide the parts outside the CDR3, is DTGVSQNPRHKITKRGQNVTFRCDPISEHNRLYWYRQTLGQGPEFLTYFQNEAQLEKSRLLSDRFSAERPKGSFSTLEIQRTEQGDSAMYLCASSYLRGDQLEEQYFGPGTRLTVT.

The chain recombines TRBV19 with TRBJ2-1; 9 bases are shared with TRBD1. This CDR3 has 14 amino acids. Germline assignment: CDR1 LNHDA and CDR2 SQIVND (reference sequence). V trimming: 2 bases; J trimming: 9 bases; junction bases outside the gene matches: 5. The CDR3 spells CASSISTGGGEQFF. The CDR3 DNA is TGTGCCAGTAGTATAAGCACAGGGGGCGGTGAGCAGTTCTTC. Supplemented by reference TRBV19 and TRBJ2-1, the full variable domain reads DGGITQSPKYLFRKEGQNVTLSCEQNLNHDAMYWYRQDPGQGLRLIYYSQIVNDFQKGDIAEGYSVSREKKESFPLTVTSAQKNPTAFYLCASSISTGGGEQFFGPGTRLTVL.

The V gene is TRBV5-1, the J gene TRBJ2-3; the match to TRBD2 covers 9 bases. The CDR3 is 17 residues long. V lost 4 bases to trimming and J lost 2 bases; unmatched junction nucleotides: 11. Germline loops: CDR1 SGHRS, CDR2 YFSETQ. The CDR3 DNA reads as TGCGCCAGCAGCCCAAGGAAGACTAGCGGTTCCACAGATACGCAGTATTTT. This codes for CASSPRKTSGSTDTQYF.

This clonotype was seen a handful of times. V gene TRBV6-2 or TRBV6-3 combines with J gene TRBJ2-3; 7 nucleotides agree with TRBD1. The CDR3 has 16 residues. CDR1 is MNHEY and CDR2 is SVGEGT in the germline V gene. J was trimmed by 0 bases and V by 8 bases; bases with no gene match: 11. This CDR3 is CASRDSLDSSTDTQYF. The CDR3 DNA reads TGTGCCAGCCGGGACAGCTTGGATTCTAGCACAGATACGCAGTATTTT.

V usage is TRBV4-1 and J usage is TRBJ2-3; no definite D call. V dropped 0 bases and J dropped 4 bases, with 11 bases sitting between them. Germline V gives CDR1 MGHRA, CDR2 YSYEKL. The CDR3 contains 15 residues. The CDR3 DNA reads as TGCGCCAGCAGCCAAGATTTGGTGTCGGCAGATACGCAGTATTTT. It is translated as CASSQDLVSADTQYF.

The sample holds a few counts of this clonotype. The chain links TRBV19 to TRBJ2-2; D is undetermined. The V gene lost 3 bases and the J gene lost 4 bases, with 15 bases spanning the gap. The CDR3 is 16 residues long. Germline V gene lookup returns CDR1 LNHDA and CDR2 SQIVND (reference sequence). The CDR3 DNA reads as TGTGCCAGTAGTATTTCGGGTGGTCGGGCCACCGGGGAGCTGTTTTTT. Its translation: CASSISGGRATGELFF.

This clonotype was observed a few times. This chain connects TRBV27 to TRBJ1-5; D not resolved. CDR1 and CDR2 (germline): MNHEY, SMNVEV (reference sequence). The CDR3 spans 13 residues. Trimming removed 3 bases from V and 3 bases from J, with 6 bases in between. The CDR3 region is CASSFVVNQPQHF. The CDR3 DNA follows: TGTGCCAGCAGTTTTGTGGTCAATCAGCCCCAGCATTTT.